This T cell receptor beta chain comes out of a study of radiotherapy plus CTLA-4 blockade in lung cancer. Background on the study: The study recorded objective responses in less than 20% of patients and disease control in under 35%.

With respect to this clone: Its specificity is unknown.

Overall study findings and caveats: How blood T cell clones changed early, along with interferon-beta, reportedly forecast response best. The study found tumor-derived TCR clones expanded in blood after radiotherapy plus ipilimumab.

The CDR3 runs 14 residues. Germline V gene data show CDR1 as SGHRS and CDR2 as YFSETQ. The V end was cut by 2 bases, the J end by 1 base, with 9 bases between. Profiled with immunoSEQ multiplex PCR; TCRdb holds only in-frame clones, not every one. The table has around 120,000 clones, approximately 84% seen once. V is TRBV5-1 and J is TRBJ1-1; tentatively, D is TRBD1 (6 bases). Material: peripheral blood, obtained from a patient treated with radiotherapy plus ipilimumab. This TCR was recovered from a human donor with non-small cell lung cancer who had a partial response to radiotherapy plus ipilimumab. This chain's CDR3 is CASSLTTGNTEAFF. In nucleotides, the CDR3 is TGCGCCAGCAGCTTAACGACAGGGAACACTGAAGCTTTCTTT.